This TCR beta chain was profiled in a study of human T cells and chemical hapten exposure. TCRdb re-analysed the RACE reads in MiXCR, keeping a single row per CDR3 protein. The profile covers about 380,000 distinct CDR3 sequences, with around 6% appearing a single time and less than 6.5% taken by the ten largest. Time point: patch test 2, 6 weeks after DPC sensitization. Treatment described: therapeutic diphenylcyclopropenone sensitization with weekly scalp DPC. The junction had 11 bases not matched to a gene; V was cut back by 7 bases and J by 5 bases. The V gene's germline CDR1 is MNHEY and CDR2 SVGEGT. The CDR3 runs to 15 residues.

The chain recombines TRBV6-2 or TRBV6-3 with TRBJ2-7, with 10 bases lining up with TRBD1. This receptor was obtained from a woman between 18 and 30 years old with alopecia areata. Some clones in this sample may be carry-over from other donors' samples. The sequences come from whole blood, collected in connection with sensitization to the hapten diphenylcyclopropenone (DPC). CDR3 protein: CASTPQRDRGHEQYF. The CDR3 DNA reads as TGTGCCAGCACCCCCCAGCGGGACAGGGGCCACGAGCAGTACTTC.